This entry is about one TCR beta chain. In the source study's methods: Counts of nucleated cells, estimated from reference gene primer amplification, were obtained. The protocol was immunoSEQ multiplex PCR, while the TCRdb copy is restricted to in-frame clones and leaves out a portion. That table supplies the V and J calls and clone size; D and trimming were determined from the DNA. The sample includes around 150,000 clones, approximately 83% seen only once; the top ten take roughly 8.2%. The data were obtained in a study of blood T cell repertoires in COVID-19. Study as a whole: COVID-19 samples collected from the United States, Italy and Spain covered acute and convalescent phases. PBMCs, B-cell-depleted T cells, or T cells provided the cDNA or gDNA that made up the material.

Germline V gene sequence: CDR1 SGHRS, CDR2 YFSETQ. The CDR3 sequence is 13 residues long. V was pared by 0 bases and J by 5 bases, with 6 bases between. The sequence derives from a man between 60 and 75 years old with acute or convalescent COVID-19. Sequencing was carried out using peripheral blood. The chain employs TRBV5-1 and TRBJ1-5; D is unclear. The CDR3 loop reads CASSLAGDQPQHF. The DNA of the CDR3 is TGCGCCAGCAGCTTGGCGGGTGATCAGCCCCAGCATTTT.